Each of the 16 T cell receptor beta chains below was sequenced from the same sample in a study of blood T cell repertoires in COVID-19. The repertoire was sequenced with immunoSEQ multiplex PCR; TCRdb's copy has only in-frame clones and lacks some. The sample carries a few hundred thousand clones, approximately 85% recorded once. Sequenced sample: PBMCs or T cells enriched from blood (not recorded which). Every receptor here comes from a woman aged 50 to 60 who had recovered from COVID-19.

V usage is TRBV18 and J usage is TRBJ2-3; D is undetermined. This CDR3 is built from 17 residues. Germline CDR1 reads KGHSH; CDR2 reads LQKENI. V lost 3 bases and J lost 2, with 18 bases in between. CDR3 coding DNA: TGTGCCAGCTCACCCGCGATGAGACTTATTACCACAGATACGCAGTATTTT. Its protein product is CASSPAMRLITTDTQYF.

This clone was seen just once. This chain joins TRBV21-1 and TRBJ2-7; the table names TRBD2, a call not compared with the DNA. TRBV21-1 is given as a pseudogene. CDR3 size: 13 residues. The CDR3 is CASSKELIHEQYF. The CDR3, as DNA: TGTGCCAGCAGCAAAGAATTAATTCACGAGCAGTACTTC.

The chain employs TRBV24-1 and TRBJ2-1; unclear D gene. CDR3 length: 13 residues. Germline values: CDR1 KGHDR, CDR2 SFDVKD. V was pared by 4 bases and J by 8 bases, with 11 bases between. In DNA form, the CDR3 reads TGTGCCACCAGTGACCGTGGGCCCTATGAGCAGTTCTTC. Protein: CATSDRGPYEQFF.

The chain's CDR3 is CASSQDTSGVNTGELFF. The CDR3 region has the DNA TGTGCCAGCAGCCAAGACACTAGCGGGGTGAACACCGGGGAGCTGTTTTTT. The V gene is TRBV3-1 (or the pseudogene TRBV3-2), the J gene TRBJ2-2; TRBD2 agrees at 10 bases. The CDR3 is 17 amino acids. Trimming at V came to 0 bases and at J to 1 base, leaving 2 bases not matched to a gene. In germline, CDR1 is LGHDT, CDR2 YNNKEL (reference sequence).

The chain employs TRBV10-3 and TRBJ2-3, with 11 nucleotides matching TRBD2. Germline V gene lookup returns CDR1 ENHRY and CDR2 SYGVKD. The CDR3 loop spans 15 amino acids. Losses at the gene ends were 7 bases for V and 3 bases for J; bases not matched to a gene: 6. The CDR3 region is CAITLAGGQTDTQYF. The CDR3 DNA is TGTGCCATCACCCTAGCGGGAGGTCAGACAGATACGCAGTATTTT.

The chain is built from TRBV27 and TRBJ1-6, with D unresolved. Germline V lookup: CDR1 MNHEY, CDR2 SMNVEV (reference sequence). V shed 6 bases and J shed 9 bases, with 12 bases lying between them. The CDR3 contains 13 residues. The CDR3 protein is CASRAEGRSPLHF. DNA of the CDR3: TGTGCCAGCAGGGCGGAGGGCCGTTCACCCCTCCACTTT.

J is TRBJ1-3 and V is TRBV28, with a possible D match to TRBD1 (6 bases). CDR3 length: 13 residues. V was pared by 4 bases and J by 6 bases, with 10 bases between. Germline V gives CDR1 MDHEN, CDR2 SYDVKM. This chain's CDR3 is CASSYRVVNTIYF. The CDR3 DNA sequence: TGTGCCAGCAGTTACAGGGTGGTAAACACCATATATTTT.

The V and J genes are TRBV11-2 and TRBJ2-7; 8 bases are a match to TRBD1. Germline CDR1 is SGHAT and CDR2 is FQNNGV. With V trimmed by 5 bases and J by 3 bases, 3 bases remained unmatched. The CDR3 length is 13 residues. CDR3 bases: TGTGCCAGCAGCAAGGGGACAGGCTACGAGCAGTACTTC. Translation gives CASSKGTGYEQYF.

This rearrangement joins TRBV19 to TRBJ2-7; 9 positions agree with TRBD1. V was pared by 5 bases and J by 5 bases, with 7 bases of the junction left unmatched. The CDR3 totals 14 residues. The V gene's germline CDR1 is LNHDA and CDR2 SQIVND (reference sequence). The CDR3 DNA sequence: TGTGCCAGTAGTTCCGGACAGGGGTTTGACGAGCAGTACTTC. It codes for CASSSGQGFDEQYF.

The chain employs TRBV28 and TRBJ1-4; the match to TRBD1 covers 7 bases. The CDR3 sequence is 14 residues long. In germline, CDR1 is MDHEN, CDR2 SYDVKM. Germline trimming cut 6 bases from V and 1 base from J; bases unmatched to any gene: 2. Written as DNA, the CDR3 is TGTGCCAGCAGAGACAGGGTAACTAATGAAAAACTGTTTTTT. This translates into CASRDRVTNEKLFF.

This clone was counted once. The V gene is TRBV13, the J gene TRBJ2-3, with D maybe TRBD1 (6 bases). The V end lost 5 bases, the J end lost 7 bases, and 13 bases lay between the germline ends. The CDR3 contains 13 residues. The germline CDR1 and CDR2 sequences are PRHDT and FYEKMQ (reference sequence). CDR3 DNA sequence: TGTGCCAGCAGCCCGTGGACAGAAAATACGCAGTATTTT. Its protein product is CASSPWTENTQYF.

This rearrangement joins TRBV9 to TRBJ2-1; 7 bases fit TRBD2. Germline assignment: CDR1 SGDLS and CDR2 YYNGEE. This CDR3 spans 15 amino acids. The J segment lost 7 bases and the V segment lost 0 bases, leaving 7 bases of the junction unmatched. The chain's CDR3 is CASSVAPTSLNEQFF. The CDR3 DNA reads TGTGCCAGCAGCGTAGCTCCGACTAGCTTAAATGAGCAGTTCTTC.

The chain has TRBV27 and TRBJ2-2; maybe TRBD2 (5 bases). The length of the CDR3 is 15 residues. Trimming removed 6 bases at V and 1 base at J, with 12 bases between. The germline gives CDR1 MNHEY, CDR2 SMNVEV (reference sequence). Written as DNA, the CDR3 is TGTGCCAGCAGGGTAGGGAGATGGAACACCGGGGAGCTGTTTTTT. This gives the protein CASRVGRWNTGELFF.

This clone is a singleton in its sample. The chain uses TRBV2 and TRBJ1-6, with 10 bases identical to TRBD1. The length of the CDR3 is 18 residues. Germline values: CDR1 SNHLY, CDR2 FYNNEI. Germline trimming cut 2 bases from V and 5 bases from J; bases unmatched to any gene: 9. As DNA, the CDR3 is TGTGCCAGCAGTGAATCCTGGACAGGGGGAGTTAATAATTCACCCCTCCACTTT. It yields the protein CASSESWTGGVNNSPLHF. The whole variable domain, filled in from reference TRBV2 and TRBJ1-6, reads EPEVTQTPSHQVTQMGQEVILRCVPISNHLYFYWYRQILGQKVEFLVSFYNNEISEKSEIFDDQFSVERPDGSNFTLKIRSTKLEDSAMYFCASSESWTGGVNNSPLHFGNGTRLTVT.

This chain connects TRBV19 to TRBJ1-2; 7 nucleotides line up with TRBD1. This CDR3 contains 14 residues. After removal of 5 bases from V and 5 bases from J, the junction contained 8 bases not matched to a gene. Per the germline V gene, CDR1 is LNHDA and CDR2 is SQIVND (reference sequence). CDR3 coding DNA: TGTGCCAGTAGTTACGGAGGGGGCTTTTATGGCTACACCTTC. Residues: CASSYGGGFYGYTF.

V usage is TRBV27 and J usage is TRBJ2-3, with 11 bases fitting TRBD2. The CDR3 is made up of 16 amino acids. CDR1 MNHEY and CDR2 SMNVEV come from the germline V gene (reference sequence). The V segment lost 4 bases and the J segment 9 bases; nucleotides outside the gene matches: 12. This CDR3 reads CASSSPLGSGRVTQYF. CDR3 in DNA: TGTGCCAGCAGTTCGCCCCTGGGTAGCGGGAGGGTCACGCAGTATTTT.